The next 2 T cell receptor beta chains were all read from a single sample in a study of control samples from healthy donors and cancer patients. TCRdb's table, derived via immunoSEQ multiplex PCR, lists solely in-frame clones and lacks some. The profile covers around 140,000 clones, with under 90% appearing a single time and 6% to 9.5% taken by the ten largest. Sequencing was done on a sample of PBMCs. Receptor source: a man aged 50 to 60 with head and neck cancer.

This chain uses TRBV6-6 with TRBJ1-6; TRBD1 aligns across 10 bases. V was pared by 5 bases and J by 10 bases, with 8 bases of the junction left unmatched. CDR3 length: 15 residues. Germline V gene lookup returns CDR1 MNHNY and CDR2 SVGAGI (reference sequence). The CDR3 loop is CASSRSDRGRSPLHF. CDR3 in DNA: TGTGCCAGCAGTCGATCCGACAGGGGGCGATCACCCCTCCACTTT.

CDR3 coding DNA: TGTGCCAGTAGTACTGGGGCCTCCAGCGGTTCACCCCTCCACTTT. This sequence encodes CASSTGASSGSPLHF. The rearrangement joins TRBV19 to TRBJ1-6, with D perhaps matching TRBD1 (5 bases). The V end lost 4 bases, the J end lost 9 bases, and 16 bases lay between the germline ends. The CDR3 is made up of 15 amino acids. Germline V gene sequence: CDR1 LNHDA, CDR2 SQIVND (reference sequence).